Each of the 14 T cell receptor beta chains below was sequenced from the same sample in a study of blood T cell repertoires in COVID-19. Profiled with immunoSEQ multiplex PCR; TCRdb holds only in-frame clones, not every one. The sample contains under 200,000 clones, around four fifths of which appear only once. Sequencing was performed on peripheral blood. The receptors here all came from a woman in her 30s with acute or convalescent COVID-19.

The rearrangement uses TRBV4-3 and TRBJ1-4, with TRBD1 identical over 7 bases. CDR1 is LGHNA, CDR2 YSLEER, per germline. The V segment lost 4 bases and the J segment 4 bases; nucleotides outside the gene matches: 12. This CDR3 region has 17 residues. CDR3 amino acids: CASSPGQYLEYNEKLFF. CDR3 nucleotide sequence: TGCGCCAGCAGCCCGGGACAGTACCTCGAGTATAATGAAAAACTGTTTTTT.

This clone was seen more than once but under ten times. This chain uses TRBV7-2 with TRBJ2-1; the D gene is possibly TRBD2 (5 bases). Germline V CDR1 and CDR2: SGHTA, FQGNSA. The CDR3 sequence is 13 residues long. The V end lost 5 bases, the J end lost 14 bases, and 19 bases lay between the germline ends. CDR3 bases: TGTGCCAGCAGCATACCTGGACTCCAGAAGAAGTTCTTC. It specifies CASSIPGLQKKFF.

J is TRBJ2-5 and V is TRBV19; TRBD1 might be the D (5 bases). This CDR3 spans 15 amino acids. Germline CDR1 is LNHDA and CDR2 is SQIVND (reference sequence). Trimming took 1 base from V and 2 from J, leaving 11 bases between them. CDR3 bases: TGTGCCAGTAGTATAGGACAGCATAATCAAGAGACCCAGTACTTC. The encoded protein is CASSIGQHNQETQYF.

The genes are TRBV5-6 and TRBJ1-4; 9 positions match TRBD1. With 3 bases clipped from V and 7 bases from J, the junction kept 1 base outside the gene matches. The germline V gene has CDR1 SGHDT and CDR2 YYEEEE. The CDR3 totals 13 residues. In DNA, the CDR3 is TGTGCCAGCAGCTGGGGACAGGGTGAAAAACTGTTTTTT. It translates to CASSWGQGEKLFF.

The rearrangement joins TRBV4-1 to TRBJ2-3, with TRBD2 matching 7 bases. J gave up 0 bases and V 4 bases, and 13 bases lay outside the gene matches. CDR3 length: 18 residues. Germline V gene sequence: CDR1 MGHRA, CDR2 YSYEKL. CDR3 sequence (DNA): TGCGCCAGCAGCCTCCTTGGGGGGAGGGACTCCAGCACAGATACGCAGTATTTT. Translated, it gives CASSLLGGRDSSTDTQYF.

The genes are TRBV25-1 and TRBJ1-6; D is perhaps TRBD1 (6 bases). Germline V lookup: CDR1 MGHDK, CDR2 SYGVNS. Trimming removed 6 bases from V and 4 bases from J, with 10 bases in between. The CDR3 contains 14 residues. Here the CDR3 reads CASRQTGYNSPLHF. The CDR3 bases are TGTGCCAGCAGACAGACAGGTTATAATTCACCCCTCCACTTT.

This chain links TRBV5-4 with TRBJ2-7, with 8 positions matching TRBD1. From germline, CDR1 is SGHNT and CDR2 YYREEE (reference sequence). This CDR3 contains 14 residues. V gave up 1 base and J gave up 4 bases; unmatched junction bases: 4. CDR3 residues: CASSLQGAVYEQYF. The CDR3 DNA follows: TGTGCCAGCAGCTTGCAGGGGGCTGTTTACGAGCAGTACTTC.

This sequence joins TRBV7-2 and TRBJ2-1; no clear D gene. CDR3 length equals 15 residues. The V and J ends lost 1 base and 4 bases respectively, with 11 bases between them. The germline gives CDR1 SGHTA, CDR2 FQGNSA. The CDR3 DNA follows: TGTGCCAGCAGCTTAGGGGCTGGCAGATACAATGAGCAGTTCTTC. It specifies CASSLGAGRYNEQFF.

The gene calls are TRBV7-9 and TRBJ1-2; 9 nucleotides line up with TRBD1. The germline gives CDR1 SEHNR, CDR2 FQNEAQ (reference sequence). The CDR3 length is 14 residues. J was trimmed by 7 bases and V by 1 base; bases with no gene match: 4. The CDR3 loop is CASSLETGGIGYTF. The CDR3 nucleotides read TGTGCCAGCAGCTTAGAAACAGGGGGCATTGGCTACACCTTC. Variable domain in full (rest from reference TRBV7-9 and TRBJ1-2): DTGVSQNPRHKITKRGQNVTFRCDPISEHNRLYWYRQTLGQGPEFLTYFQNEAQLEKSRLLSDRFSAERPKGSFSTLEIQRTEQGDSAMYLCASSLETGGIGYTFGSGTRLTVV.

This chain joins TRBV28 and TRBJ1-3; D may be TRBD1 (6 bases). CDR1 is MDHEN and CDR2 is SYDVKM in the germline V gene. The CDR3 runs 14 residues. Trimming pared 5 bases from V and 2 bases from J, leaving 10 bases between. The CDR3 sequence is CASSTGITGNTIYF. DNA of the CDR3: TGTGCCAGCAGTACAGGGATTACTGGAAACACCATATATTTT. Based on the CDR3 plus reference TRBV28 and TRBJ1-3, the full variable domain is DVKVTQSSRYLVKRTGEKVFLECVQDMDHENMFWYRQDPGLGLRLIYFSYDVKMKEKGDIPEGYSVSREKKERFSLILESASTNQTSMYLCASSTGITGNTIYFGEGSWLTVV.

This clone appeared once. V is TRBV11-2 and J is TRBJ2-7, with no clear D. Germline-derived CDR1 and CDR2 are SGHAT and FQNNGV. Between the trimmed V and J ends, which lost 5 bases and 2 bases, there was a span of 7 bases. This CDR3 has 12 residues. The CDR3 DNA reads TGTGCCAGCAGCCCCCCCGCCTACGAGCAGTACTTC. Translated: CASSPPAYEQYF.

The chain recombines TRBV15 with TRBJ1-1; the match to TRBD1 covers 8 bases. The germline V gene encodes CDR1 LNHNV and CDR2 YYDKDF (reference sequence). CDR3 length: 17 residues. Trimming cost V 1 base and J 1 base; bases outside gene matches: 8. The CDR3 nucleotides are TGTGCCACCAGCAGAGGGCAGGGGGCCGTGGGGAACACTGAAGCTTTCTTT. Translation: CATSRGQGAVGNTEAFF.

The rearrangement uses TRBV28 and TRBJ1-3; no reliable D call. Trimming cost V 3 bases and J 0 bases, with 9 bases left between them. CDR1 MDHEN and CDR2 SYDVKM come from the germline V gene. The CDR3 covers 15 residues. DNA for the CDR3: TGTGCCAGCAGTTTGACTGCCATCTCTGGAAACACCATATATTTT. Protein product: CASSLTAISGNTIYF.

The chain recombines TRBV7-2 with TRBJ2-3; 8 bases are shared with TRBD1. Per the germline V gene, CDR1 is SGHTA and CDR2 is FQGNSA. J lost 5 bases, V lost 3 bases, and 7 bases had no gene match. CDR3 size: 15 residues. As DNA, the CDR3 is TGTGCCAGCAGCTTGGGGACAGGTGGTGGAGATACGCAGTATTTT. The encoded protein is CASSLGTGGGDTQYF.